The T cell receptor (beta chain) under discussion was sequenced for a study of blood T cell repertoires in COVID-19. Study information: PBMCs, B-cell-depleted T cells, or T cells were the source of the cDNA or gDNA that made up the material.

Per the authors' pipeline: Nucleated cell number was recorded as an estimate derived from reference gene primer amplification. Libraries were prepared by immunoSEQ multiplex PCR; TCRdb keeps only in-frame clonotypes and omits some of them. V and J calls and clone size are given by that table; D and trimming were obtained from the DNA. The table includes tens of thousands of clones, approximately 86% detected once. Trimming removed 3 bases from V and 6 bases from J, with 11 bases in between. The CDR3 is 14 residues long. CDR1 is SGHTA and CDR2 is FQGNSA in the germline V gene. The origin of this receptor is a man aged 65-85 years with acute or convalescent COVID-19. Sequencing was performed on peripheral blood. The chain carries TRBV7-2 and TRBJ1-4, with a tentative D call TRBD1 (5 bases). In DNA, the CDR3 is TGTGCCAGCAGCTTTACGGGGGTGGATGAAAAACTGTTTTTT. Its protein product is CASSFTGVDEKLFF.